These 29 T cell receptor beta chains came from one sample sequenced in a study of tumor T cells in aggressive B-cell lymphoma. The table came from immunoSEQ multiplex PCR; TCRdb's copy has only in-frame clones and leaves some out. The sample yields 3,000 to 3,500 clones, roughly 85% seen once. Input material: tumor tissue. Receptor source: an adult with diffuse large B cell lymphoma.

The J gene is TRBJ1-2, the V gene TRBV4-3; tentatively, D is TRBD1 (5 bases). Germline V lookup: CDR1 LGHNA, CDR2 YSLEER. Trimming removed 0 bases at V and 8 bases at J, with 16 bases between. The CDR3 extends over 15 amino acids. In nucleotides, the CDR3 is TGCGCCAGCAGCCAAGACTCGGGCGTGGGGGGAGGCTACACCTTC. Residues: CASSQDSGVGGGYTF.

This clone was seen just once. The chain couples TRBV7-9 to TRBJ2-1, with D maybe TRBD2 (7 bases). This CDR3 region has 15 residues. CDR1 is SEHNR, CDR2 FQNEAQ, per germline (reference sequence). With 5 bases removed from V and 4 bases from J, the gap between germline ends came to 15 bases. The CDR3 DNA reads TGTGCCAGCAGCGAGACGGGGGGCCTTTACAATGAGCAGTTCTTC. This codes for CASSETGGLYNEQFF.

As DNA, the CDR3 is TGTGCCAGCAAAGGGCAGGGGCGTCACAATGAGCAGTTCTTC. This encodes CASKGQGRHNEQFF. The chain recombines TRBV27 with TRBJ2-1; tentative D call: TRBD1 (6 bases). V was shortened by 7 bases and J by 5 bases, with 15 bases between the two germline ends. This CDR3 is built from 14 residues. Germline V gene lookup returns CDR1 MNHEY and CDR2 SMNVEV (reference sequence).

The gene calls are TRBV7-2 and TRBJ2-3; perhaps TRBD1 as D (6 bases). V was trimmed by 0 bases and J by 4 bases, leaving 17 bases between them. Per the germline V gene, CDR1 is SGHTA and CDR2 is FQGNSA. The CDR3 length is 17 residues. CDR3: CASSLALGGRDPDTQYF. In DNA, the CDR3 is TGTGCCAGCAGCTTAGCTCTTGGGGGCAGAGACCCAGATACGCAGTATTTT.

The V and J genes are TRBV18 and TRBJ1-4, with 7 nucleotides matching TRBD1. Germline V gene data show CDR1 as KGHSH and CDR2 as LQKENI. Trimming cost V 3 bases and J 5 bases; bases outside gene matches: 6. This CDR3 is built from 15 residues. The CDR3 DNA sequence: TGTGCCAGCTCACCCCGACAGGGATGGAATGAAAAACTGTTTTTT. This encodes CASSPRQGWNEKLFF.

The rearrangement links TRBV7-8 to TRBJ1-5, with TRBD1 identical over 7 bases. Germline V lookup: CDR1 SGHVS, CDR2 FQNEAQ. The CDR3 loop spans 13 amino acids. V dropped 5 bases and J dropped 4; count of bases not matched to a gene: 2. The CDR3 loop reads CASSRDSNQPQHF. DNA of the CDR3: TGTGCCAGCAGCCGGGACAGTAATCAGCCCCAGCATTTT.

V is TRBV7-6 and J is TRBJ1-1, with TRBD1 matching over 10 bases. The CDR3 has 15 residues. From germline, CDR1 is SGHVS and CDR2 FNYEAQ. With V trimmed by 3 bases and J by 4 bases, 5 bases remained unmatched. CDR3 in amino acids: CASSLDGQGGTEAFF. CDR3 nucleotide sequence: TGTGCCAGCAGCTTGGATGGACAGGGGGGCACTGAAGCTTTCTTT.

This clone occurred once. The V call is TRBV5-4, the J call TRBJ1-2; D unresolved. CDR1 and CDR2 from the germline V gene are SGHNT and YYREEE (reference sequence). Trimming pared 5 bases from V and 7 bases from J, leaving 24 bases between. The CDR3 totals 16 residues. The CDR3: CASRNYLQRGSSGYTF. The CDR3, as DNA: TGTGCCAGCAGAAACTACTTGCAGCGGGGTTCTTCTGGCTACACCTTC.

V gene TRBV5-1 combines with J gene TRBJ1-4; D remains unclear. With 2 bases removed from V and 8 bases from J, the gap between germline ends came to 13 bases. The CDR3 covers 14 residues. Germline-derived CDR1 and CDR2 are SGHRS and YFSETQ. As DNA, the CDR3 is TGCGCCAGCAGCTTCGGCATGTTAGCCGAAAAACTGTTTTTT. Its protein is CASSFGMLAEKLFF.

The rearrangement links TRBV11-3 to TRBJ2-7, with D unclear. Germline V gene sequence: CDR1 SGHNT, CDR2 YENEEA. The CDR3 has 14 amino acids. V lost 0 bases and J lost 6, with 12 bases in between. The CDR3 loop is CASSLDPGGAEQYF. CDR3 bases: TGTGCCAGCAGCTTAGACCCCGGCGGAGCCGAGCAGTACTTC.

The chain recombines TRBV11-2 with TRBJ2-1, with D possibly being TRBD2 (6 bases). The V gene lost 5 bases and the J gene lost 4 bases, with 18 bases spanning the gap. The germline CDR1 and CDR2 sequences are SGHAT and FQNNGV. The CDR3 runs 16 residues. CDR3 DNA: TGTGCCAGCAGCCTCCCTGGGGGACTCGCGTACAATGAGCAGTTCTTC. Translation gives CASSLPGGLAYNEQFF. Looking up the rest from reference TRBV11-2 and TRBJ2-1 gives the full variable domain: EAGVAQSPRYKIIEKRQSVAFWCNPISGHATLYWYQQILGQGPKLLIQFQNNGVVDDSQLPKDRFSAERLKGVDSTLKIQPAKLEDSAVYLCASSLPGGLAYNEQFFGPGTRLTVL.

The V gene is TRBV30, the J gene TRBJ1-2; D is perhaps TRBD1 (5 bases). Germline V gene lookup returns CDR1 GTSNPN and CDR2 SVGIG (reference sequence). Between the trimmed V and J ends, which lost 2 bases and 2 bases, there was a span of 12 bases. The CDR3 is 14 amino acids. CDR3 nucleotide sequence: TGTGCCTGGAGTCATTTGGGGGGAAACTATGGCTACACCTTC. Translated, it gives CAWSHLGGNYGYTF.

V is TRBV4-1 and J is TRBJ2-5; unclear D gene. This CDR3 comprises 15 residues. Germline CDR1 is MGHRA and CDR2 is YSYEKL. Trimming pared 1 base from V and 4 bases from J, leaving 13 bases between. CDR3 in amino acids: CASSQGLLAGETQYF. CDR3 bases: TGCGCCAGCAGCCAAGGCCTCCTGGCAGGAGAGACCCAGTACTTC.

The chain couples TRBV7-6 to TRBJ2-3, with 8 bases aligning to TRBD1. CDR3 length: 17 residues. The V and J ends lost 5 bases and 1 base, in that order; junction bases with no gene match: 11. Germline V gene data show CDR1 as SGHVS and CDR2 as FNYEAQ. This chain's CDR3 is CASSQPSGGLGTDTQYF. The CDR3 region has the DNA TGTGCCAGCAGCCAACCCTCAGGGGGCTTGGGCACAGATACGCAGTATTTT.

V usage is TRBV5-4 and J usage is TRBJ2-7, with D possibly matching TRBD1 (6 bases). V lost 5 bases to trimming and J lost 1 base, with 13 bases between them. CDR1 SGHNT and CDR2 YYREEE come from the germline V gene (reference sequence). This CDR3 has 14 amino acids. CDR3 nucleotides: TGTGCCAGCAGGGGCGACAGGTTTTCCTACGAGCAGTACTTC. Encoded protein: CASRGDRFSYEQYF.

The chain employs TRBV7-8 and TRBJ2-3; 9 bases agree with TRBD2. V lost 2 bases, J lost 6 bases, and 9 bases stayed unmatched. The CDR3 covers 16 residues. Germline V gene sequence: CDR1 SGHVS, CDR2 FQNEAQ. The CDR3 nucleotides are TGTGCCAGCAGCTTACTAACCCAGCGGGGGGTCGATACGCAGTATTTT. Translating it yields CASSLLTQRGVDTQYF.

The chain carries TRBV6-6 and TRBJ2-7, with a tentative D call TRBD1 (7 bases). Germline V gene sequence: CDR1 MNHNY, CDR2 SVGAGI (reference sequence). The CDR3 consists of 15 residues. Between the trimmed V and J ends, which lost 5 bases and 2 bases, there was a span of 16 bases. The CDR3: CASSLSQGGAYEQYF. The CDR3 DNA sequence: TGTGCCAGCAGTCTCTCCCAGGGGGGTGCCTACGAGCAGTACTTC.

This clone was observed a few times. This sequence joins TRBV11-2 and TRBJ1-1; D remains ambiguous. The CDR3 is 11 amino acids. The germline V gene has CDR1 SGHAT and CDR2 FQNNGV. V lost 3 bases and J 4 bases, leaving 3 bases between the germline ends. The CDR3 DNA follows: TGTGCCAGCAGCTTCAGCACTGAAGCTTTCTTT. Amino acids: CASSFSTEAFF.

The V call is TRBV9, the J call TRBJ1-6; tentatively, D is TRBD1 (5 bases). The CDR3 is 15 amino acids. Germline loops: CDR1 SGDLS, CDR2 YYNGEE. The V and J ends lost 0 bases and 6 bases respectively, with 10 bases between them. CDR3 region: CASSVEGWGNSPLHF. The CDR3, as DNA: TGTGCCAGCAGCGTAGAGGGGTGGGGTAATTCACCCCTCCACTTT.

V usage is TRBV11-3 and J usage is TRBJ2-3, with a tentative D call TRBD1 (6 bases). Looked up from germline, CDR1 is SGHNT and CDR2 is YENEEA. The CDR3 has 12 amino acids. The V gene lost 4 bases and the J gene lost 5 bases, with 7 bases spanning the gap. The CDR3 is CASSSRGDTQYF. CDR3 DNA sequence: TGTGCCAGCAGCTCCAGGGGAGATACGCAGTATTTT. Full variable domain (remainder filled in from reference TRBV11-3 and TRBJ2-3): EAGVVQSPRYKIIEKKQPVAFWCNPISGHNTLYWYLQNLGQGPELLIRYENEEAVDDSQLPKDRFSAERLKGVDSTLKIQPAELGDSAVYLCASSSRGDTQYFGPGTRLTVL.

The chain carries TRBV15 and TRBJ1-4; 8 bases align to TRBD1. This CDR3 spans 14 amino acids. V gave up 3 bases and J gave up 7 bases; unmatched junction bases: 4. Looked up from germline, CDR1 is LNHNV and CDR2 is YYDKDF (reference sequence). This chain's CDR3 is CATSSFRGREKLFF. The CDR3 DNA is TGTGCCACCAGCAGTTTCAGGGGGCGTGAAAAACTGTTTTTT.

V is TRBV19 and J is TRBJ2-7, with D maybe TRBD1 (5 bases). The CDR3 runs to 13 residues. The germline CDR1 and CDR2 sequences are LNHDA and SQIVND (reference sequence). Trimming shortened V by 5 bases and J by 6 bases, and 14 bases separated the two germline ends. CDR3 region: CASSLGPLGEQYF. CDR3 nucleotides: TGTGCCAGTAGTCTGGGGCCCTTGGGCGAGCAGTACTTC.

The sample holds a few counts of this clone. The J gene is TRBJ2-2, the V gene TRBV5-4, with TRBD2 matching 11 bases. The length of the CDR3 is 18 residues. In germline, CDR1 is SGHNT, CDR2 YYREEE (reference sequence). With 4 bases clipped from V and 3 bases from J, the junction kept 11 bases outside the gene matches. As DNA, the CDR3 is TGTGCCAGCAGCCGGGGACTAGCGGCTTGGCCCGACACCGGGGAGCTGTTTTTT. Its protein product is CASSRGLAAWPDTGELFF.

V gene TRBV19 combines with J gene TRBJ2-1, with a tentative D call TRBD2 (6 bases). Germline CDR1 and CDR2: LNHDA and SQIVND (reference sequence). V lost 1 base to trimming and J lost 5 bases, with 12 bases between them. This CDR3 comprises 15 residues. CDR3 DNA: TGTGCCAGTAGTATAGGGGGTAGCGGAGACAATGAGCAGTTCTTC. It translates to CASSIGGSGDNEQFF.

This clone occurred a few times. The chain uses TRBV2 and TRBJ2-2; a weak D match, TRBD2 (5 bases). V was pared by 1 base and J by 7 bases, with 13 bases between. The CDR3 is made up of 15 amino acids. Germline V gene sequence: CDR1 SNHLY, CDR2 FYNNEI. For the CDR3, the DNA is TGTGCCAGCAGTGAAGTCCGGGGAAGAAACGGGGAGCTGTTTTTT. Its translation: CASSEVRGRNGELFF.

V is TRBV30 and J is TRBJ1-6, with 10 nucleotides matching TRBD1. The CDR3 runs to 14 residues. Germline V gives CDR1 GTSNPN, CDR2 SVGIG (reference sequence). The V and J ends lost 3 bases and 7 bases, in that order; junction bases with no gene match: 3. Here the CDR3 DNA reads TGTGCCTGGAGGCCGGGACAGGGGAATTCACCCCTCCACTTT. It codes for CAWRPGQGNSPLHF.

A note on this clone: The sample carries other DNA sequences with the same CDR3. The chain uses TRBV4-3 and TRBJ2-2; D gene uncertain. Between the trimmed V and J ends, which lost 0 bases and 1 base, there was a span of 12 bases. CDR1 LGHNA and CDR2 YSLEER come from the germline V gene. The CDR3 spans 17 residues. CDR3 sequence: CASSQDLMLGNTGELFF. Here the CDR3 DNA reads TGCGCCAGCAGCCAAGATCTTATGCTCGGGAACACCGGGGAGCTGTTTTTT.

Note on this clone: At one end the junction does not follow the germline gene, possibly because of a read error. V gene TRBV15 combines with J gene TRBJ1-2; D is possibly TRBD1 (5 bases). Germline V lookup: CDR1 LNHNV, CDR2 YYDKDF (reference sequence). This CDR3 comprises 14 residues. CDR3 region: CAISRDDSPYGYTF. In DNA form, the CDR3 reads TGTGCCATCAGCAGAGATGACAGTCCCTATGGCTACACCTTC.

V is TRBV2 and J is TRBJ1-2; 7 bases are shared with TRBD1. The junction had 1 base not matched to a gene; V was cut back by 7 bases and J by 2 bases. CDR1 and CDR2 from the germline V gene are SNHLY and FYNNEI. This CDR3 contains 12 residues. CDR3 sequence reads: CASKGANYGYTF. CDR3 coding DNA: TGTGCCAGCAAGGGGGCAAACTATGGCTACACCTTC.